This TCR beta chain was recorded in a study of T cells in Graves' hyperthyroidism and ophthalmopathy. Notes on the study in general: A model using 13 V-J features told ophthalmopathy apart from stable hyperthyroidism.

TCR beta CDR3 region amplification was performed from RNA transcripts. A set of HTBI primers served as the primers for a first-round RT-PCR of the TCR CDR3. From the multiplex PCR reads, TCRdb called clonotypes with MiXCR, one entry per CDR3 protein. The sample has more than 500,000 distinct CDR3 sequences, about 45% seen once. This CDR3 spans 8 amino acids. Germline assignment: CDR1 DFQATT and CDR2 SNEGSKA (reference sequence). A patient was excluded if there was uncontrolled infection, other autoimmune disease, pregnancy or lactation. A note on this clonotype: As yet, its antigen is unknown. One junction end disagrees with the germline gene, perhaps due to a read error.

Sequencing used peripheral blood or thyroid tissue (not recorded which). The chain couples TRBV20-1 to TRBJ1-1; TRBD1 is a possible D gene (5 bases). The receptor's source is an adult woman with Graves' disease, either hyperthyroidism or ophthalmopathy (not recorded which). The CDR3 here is CSAPSGFF. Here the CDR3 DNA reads TGCAGTGCCCCCTCAGGGTTTTTT.